This TCR beta chain derives from a study of CD8 T cells in ankylosing spondylitis. Points from the study as a whole: The study identified a TCR beta motif of roughly eight highly homologous variants that appeared characteristic of ankylosing spondylitis blood.

As the method for making TCR beta libraries, quantitative 5'-RACE with molecular barcodes was used. TCRdb analysed the 5' RACE reads with MiXCR anew, one entry per CDR3 protein. The table records some 700,000 distinct CDR3 sequences, 15% to 20% of them present only once. Details on this clonotype: Its antigen remains unknown.

Deletions cut 5 bases from V and 3 bases from J, with 14 bases between. The CDR3 is made up of 14 amino acids. Germline assignment: CDR1 MNHEY and CDR2 SMNVEV (reference sequence). This chain connects TRBV27 to TRBJ2-7; D is ambiguous. Sequencing used blood, either unsorted or a sorted T cell fraction (not recorded which). The receptor was derived from a male donor with ankylosing spondylitis. In DNA, the CDR3 is TGTGCCAGCAGTCCAGGACGGGTAGACTACGAGCAGTACTTC. Its protein product is CASSPGRVDYEQYF.